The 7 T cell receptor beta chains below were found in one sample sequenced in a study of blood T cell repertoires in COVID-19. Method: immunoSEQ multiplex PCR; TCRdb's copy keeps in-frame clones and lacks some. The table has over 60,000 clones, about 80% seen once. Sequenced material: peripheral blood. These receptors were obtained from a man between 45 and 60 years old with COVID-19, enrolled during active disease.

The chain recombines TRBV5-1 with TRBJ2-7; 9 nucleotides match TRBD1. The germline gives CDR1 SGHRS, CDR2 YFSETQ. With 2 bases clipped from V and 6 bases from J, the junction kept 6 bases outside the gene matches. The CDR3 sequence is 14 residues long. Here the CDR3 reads CASSFYRGQGEQYF. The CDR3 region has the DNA TGCGCCAGCAGCTTTTACAGGGGGCAAGGCGAGCAGTACTTC.

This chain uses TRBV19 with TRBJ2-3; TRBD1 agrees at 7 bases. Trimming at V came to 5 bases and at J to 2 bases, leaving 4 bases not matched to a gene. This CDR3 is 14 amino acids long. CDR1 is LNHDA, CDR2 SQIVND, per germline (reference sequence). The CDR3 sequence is CASSRQGNTDTQYF. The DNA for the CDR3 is TGTGCCAGTAGTCGACAGGGTAACACAGATACGCAGTATTTT.

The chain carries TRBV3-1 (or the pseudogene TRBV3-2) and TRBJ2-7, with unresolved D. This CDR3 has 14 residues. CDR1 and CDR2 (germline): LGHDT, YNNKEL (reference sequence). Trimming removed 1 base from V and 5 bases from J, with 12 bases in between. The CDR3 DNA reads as TGTGCCAGCAGCCAAGTAGCAGATATCCACGAGCAGTACTTC. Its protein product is CASSQVADIHEQYF.

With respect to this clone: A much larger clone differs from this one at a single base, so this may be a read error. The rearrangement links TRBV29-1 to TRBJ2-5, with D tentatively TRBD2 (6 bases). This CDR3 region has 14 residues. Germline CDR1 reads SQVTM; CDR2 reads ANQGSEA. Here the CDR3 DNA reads TGCAGCGTTAGCACCGGGACTGGGTGGGAGATCCAGTACTTC. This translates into CSVSTGTGWEIQYF. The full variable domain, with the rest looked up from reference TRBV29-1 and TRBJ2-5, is SAVISQKPSRDICQRGTSLTIQCQVDSQVTMMFWYRQQPGQSLTLIATANQGSEATYESGFVIDKFPISRPNLTFSTLTVSNMSPEDSSIYLCSVSTGTGWEIQYFGPGTRLLVL.

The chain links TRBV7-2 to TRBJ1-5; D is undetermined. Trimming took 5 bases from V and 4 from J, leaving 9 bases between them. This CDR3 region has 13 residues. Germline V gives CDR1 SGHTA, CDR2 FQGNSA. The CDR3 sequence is CASSLQVNQPQHF. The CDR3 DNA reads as TGTGCCAGCAGCCTCCAGGTGAATCAGCCCCAGCATTTT.

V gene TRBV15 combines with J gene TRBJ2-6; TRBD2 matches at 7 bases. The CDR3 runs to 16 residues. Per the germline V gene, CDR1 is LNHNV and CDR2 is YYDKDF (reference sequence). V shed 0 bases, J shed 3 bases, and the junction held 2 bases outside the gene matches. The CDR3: CATSRDRGVGANVLTF. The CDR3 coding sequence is TGTGCCACCAGCAGAGATCGGGGGGTTGGGGCCAACGTCCTGACTTTC.

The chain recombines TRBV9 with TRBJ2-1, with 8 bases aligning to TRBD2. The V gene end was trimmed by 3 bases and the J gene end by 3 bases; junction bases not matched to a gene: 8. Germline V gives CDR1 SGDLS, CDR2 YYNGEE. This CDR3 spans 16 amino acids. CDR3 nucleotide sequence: TGTGCCAGCAGCGCTCCAGCGGGAGTGAACTACAATGAGCAGTTCTTC. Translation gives CASSAPAGVNYNEQFF.